One sample yielded the 10 T cell receptor beta chains listed below, sequenced in a study of CD8 T cells in Susac syndrome. cDNA came from about 0.5 to 1 ug RNA primed by random hexamers. Using its own MiXCR run on the immunoSEQ multiplex PCR reads, TCRdb lists one record per CDR3 protein. The sample contains over 80,000 distinct CDR3 sequences, 85% to 95% of which appear only once. The sample taken for sequencing was CD8+ T cells from PBMCs. These TCRs come from a human donor in good health.

This rearrangement joins TRBV6-6 to TRBJ1-5, with TRBD1 matching over 8 bases. Trimming at V came to 5 bases and at J to 4 bases, leaving 4 bases not matched to a gene. The CDR3 sequence is 14 residues long. Germline-derived CDR1 and CDR2 are MNHNY and SVGAGI (reference sequence). The CDR3 region is CASSLWTGNQPQHF. CDR3 bases: TGTGCCAGCAGTCTATGGACAGGGAATCAGCCCCAGCATTTT.

The rearrangement links TRBV30 to TRBJ1-2; D possibly corresponds to TRBD1 (6 bases). Germline lookup yields CDR1 GTSNPN and CDR2 SVGIG (reference sequence). V lost 4 bases, J lost 4 bases, and 13 bases lay in between. This CDR3 has 13 amino acids. Here the CDR3 DNA reads TGTGCCTGGATTAGACAGGACTTCTATGGCTACACCTTC. Translated, it gives CAWIRQDFYGYTF. Looking up the rest from reference TRBV30 and TRBJ1-2 gives the full variable domain: SQTIHQWPATLVQPVGSPLSLECTVEGTSNPNLYWYRQAAGRGLQLLFYSVGIGQISSEVPQNLSASRPQDRQFILSSKKLLLSDSGFYLCAWIRQDFYGYTFGSGTRLTVV.

The chain couples TRBV29-1 to TRBJ2-7, with no clear D. The CDR3 runs to 13 residues. V was shortened by 0 bases and J by 5 bases, with 11 bases between the two germline ends. CDR1 and CDR2 from the germline V gene are SQVTM and ANQGSEA. The CDR3 is CSVEDPTRHEQYF. Here the CDR3 DNA reads TGCAGCGTTGAAGATCCCACGCGGCACGAGCAGTACTTC.

The chain links TRBV27 to TRBJ2-7, with a weak D call TRBD1 (5 bases). The germline V gene encodes CDR1 MNHEY and CDR2 SMNVEV (reference sequence). V was clipped by 5 bases and J by 0 bases, with 11 bases between them. CDR3 size: 14 residues. DNA for the CDR3: TGTGCCAGCAGTCAGACAGATAGCTCCTACGAGCAGTACTTC. Translating it yields CASSQTDSSYEQYF.

The gene calls are TRBV2 and TRBJ2-3; 12 bases match TRBD1. The CDR3 length is 15 residues. Germline V gene lookup returns CDR1 SNHLY and CDR2 FYNNEI. V shed 11 bases, J shed 3 bases, and the junction held 9 bases outside the gene matches. The CDR3 protein is CARDWGQGATDTQYF. The CDR3 nucleotides are TGTGCCCGAGATTGGGGACAGGGGGCTACAGATACGCAGTATTTT. The full variable domain, in which reference TRBV2 and TRBJ2-3 provide the parts outside the CDR3, is EPEVTQTPSHQVTQMGQEVILRCVPISNHLYFYWYRQILGQKVEFLVSFYNNEISEKSEIFDDQFSVERPDGSNFTLKIRSTKLEDSAMYFCARDWGQGATDTQYFGPGTRLTVL.

This chain joins TRBV5-4 and TRBJ2-1, with 7 bases lining up with TRBD2. The CDR3 contains 11 residues. Looked up from germline, CDR1 is SGHNT and CDR2 is YYREEE (reference sequence). V lost 2 bases to trimming and J lost 16 bases; unmatched junction nucleotides: 6. CDR3 nucleotide sequence: TGTGCCAGCAGCTTTGGGACTAATGAATTCTTC. Residues: CASSFGTNEFF.

The chain uses TRBV27 and TRBJ2-7; D is perhaps TRBD1 (5 bases). Germline V lookup: CDR1 MNHEY, CDR2 SMNVEV (reference sequence). This CDR3 is built from 15 residues. V lost 2 bases and J lost 4, with 15 bases in between. The CDR3 DNA follows: TGTGCCAGCAGTTTACAGGGCCCGACCTTGTACGAGCAGTACTTC. The encoded protein is CASSLQGPTLYEQYF.

The rearrangement joins TRBV19 to TRBJ1-1; D call uncertain. V dropped 5 bases and J dropped 11 bases, with 12 bases sitting between them. Per germline, CDR1 LNHDA and CDR2 SQIVND (reference sequence). The CDR3 length is 11 residues. The CDR3 coding sequence is TGTGCCAGTAGTCTTCGGGATCGGGCTTTCTTT. This translates into CASSLRDRAFF.

The J gene is TRBJ2-3, the V gene TRBV20-1, with D perhaps TRBD1 or TRBD2 (6 bases each). Trimming cost V 1 base and J 3 bases, with 14 bases left between them. The germline V gene encodes CDR1 DFQATT and CDR2 SNEGSKA (reference sequence). CDR3 length equals 15 residues. This CDR3 is CSARVPGAKTDTQYF. The CDR3 DNA is TGCAGTGCTAGAGTCCCGGGGGCCAAGACAGATACGCAGTATTTT.

The chain joins TRBV5-8 to TRBJ2-2; D uncertain. Germline V gene sequence: CDR1 SGHTS, CDR2 YDEGEE. Trimming took off 0 bases at V and 4 bases at J, with 4 bases between the two ends. This CDR3 contains 13 residues. The CDR3 bases are TGTGCCAGCAGCTTGGAGCCCACCGGGGAGCTGTTTTTT. As protein: CASSLEPTGELFF.